The rows below give T cell receptor beta chains drawn from one sample of a study of preoperative IRX-2 immunotherapy in early breast cancer. Assay used: immunoSEQ multiplex PCR; TCRdb lists only in-frame clones, some missing. This table holds roughly 29,000 clones, almost 90% found once. This specimen was taken from a patient treated with IRX-2 immunotherapy. The receptors originated from a human donor with breast cancer. Both conserved end residues are part of each CDR3. Fields, in order: V gene, clone size, J gene, D gene, CDR3 DNA, CDR3 protein. D genes are given only for firm matches. Only some rows state a clone size, as once, few, many or a class for expanded clones.

>TRBV7-2|NA|TRBJ1-5|NA
TGTGCCAGCAGCTTAGATTCTCAAGTGGCCCAGCCCCAGCATTTT
CASSLDSQVAQPQHF
>TRBV6-1|NA|TRBJ2-1|NA
TGTGCCAGCGGGTCGGGGTCATTATACAATGAGCAGTTCTTC
CASGSGSLYNEQFF
>TRBV18|NA|TRBJ2-5|NA
TGTGCCAGCTCACCTCGCAGGGCAGCACAAGAGACCCAGTACTTC
CASSPRRAAQETQYF
>TRBV9|NA|TRBJ2-2|NA
TGTGCCAGCAGCGTGAGCCTCACCGGGGAGCTGTTTTTT
CASSVSLTGELFF
>TRBV30|NA|TRBJ1-3|TRBD1
TGTGCCTGGGGCTGGACAGGGGGTCCCGGAAACACCATATATTTT
CAWGWTGGPGNTIYF
>TRBV19|NA|TRBJ1-1|NA
TGTGCCAGTAGTATTATGGAGAACACTGAAGCTTTCTTT
CASSIMENTEAFF
>TRBV15|NA|TRBJ1-2|TRBD1
TGTGCCACCAGCAAACTCGGACAGGGATTAAACTATGGCTACACCTTC
CATSKLGQGLNYGYTF
>TRBV28|NA|TRBJ1-3|NA
TGTGCCAGCAAGGGTCACCACAGGCAATTTCTTGGAAACACCATATATTTT
CASKGHHRQFLGNTIYF
>TRBV19|NA|TRBJ2-3|NA
TGTGCCAGTAGTGTGCAGCATAGCACAGATACGCAGTATTTT
CASSVQHSTDTQYF
>TRBV6-1|NA|TRBJ1-2|NA
TGTGCCCCAACCCCAGGGGACTATGGCTACACCTTC
CAPTPGDYGYTF
>TRBV7-9|NA|TRBJ2-7|TRBD2
TGTGCCAGCAGCTTAAATCTCGGGCTAGCGGGAGCCGAGCAGTACTTC
CASSLNLGLAGAEQYF
>TRBV27|NA|TRBJ1-1|NA
TGTGCCAGCAGTTCCCGACCGGGGGGGACTGAAGCTTTCTTT
CASSSRPGGTEAFF
>TRBV5-1|NA|TRBJ2-2|NA
TGCGCCAGCAGCTTGGAGGGCACCGGGGAGCTGTTTTTT
CASSLEGTGELFF
>TRBV7-2|NA|TRBJ1-2|NA
TGTGCCAGCAGCTTAAGGTCCGGACAGTCTTATGGCTACACCTTC
CASSLRSGQSYGYTF
>TRBV6-1|NA|TRBJ2-7|TRBD1
TGTGCCAGCAGTGAAGGGGGGACAGGGTTCCTCCACGAGCAGTACTTC
CASSEGGTGFLHEQYF
>TRBV5-1|NA|TRBJ2-2|NA
TGCGCCAGCAGCGTCGGGGCAACCGGGGAGCTGTTTTTT
CASSVGATGELFF
>TRBV9|NA|TRBJ1-2|NA
TGTGCCAGCCATCGGACTAGGGGCTATGGCTACACCTTC
CASHRTRGYGYTF
>TRBV14|NA|TRBJ1-5|NA
TGTGCCAGCAGCCGGACAGTTAATCAGCCCCAGCATTTT
CASSRTVNQPQHF
>TRBV4-2|NA|TRBJ2-5|TRBD2
TGTGCCAGCAGCCAAGGGGCAGCGGGACTTCAAGAGACCCAGTACTTC
CASSQGAAGLQETQYF
>TRBV7-8|NA|TRBJ2-1|NA
TGTGCCAGCAGCTTATGGACAGTAGACAATGAGCAGTTCTTC
CASSLWTVDNEQFF
>TRBV2|NA|TRBJ1-2|NA
TGTGCCAGCAGTGAAACACAGCAGGCGGGGGGCTACACCTTC
CASSETQQAGGYTF
>TRBV7-2|once|TRBJ2-7|TRBD2
TGTGCCAGCAGCTTAGCCCCATGGCGGGGGGCCTACGAGCAGTACTTC
CASSLAPWRGAYEQYF
>TRBV27|NA|TRBJ2-7|TRBD2
TGTGCCAGCACCCCGGGAGGAGGCTACGAGCAGTACTTC
CASTPGGGYEQYF
>TRBV29-1|NA|TRBJ2-7|TRBD2
TGCAGCGCAACCCCGGGAGGCCACGAGCAGTACTTC
CSATPGGHEQYF
>TRBV11-2|NA|TRBJ1-2|NA
TGTGCCAGCAGCTTAGAAGGGGGAGGCGGCTACACCTTC
CASSLEGGGGYTF
>TRBV29-1|NA|TRBJ2-6|TRBD1
TGCAGCGTTGGTGTACAGGGGTCCAACGTCCTGACTTTC
CSVGVQGSNVLTF
>TRBV6-5|NA|TRBJ1-1|NA
TGTGCCAGCAGTAGAACCCAGGAGTACACTGAAGCTTTCTTT
CASSRTQEYTEAFF
>TRBV9|NA|TRBJ1-2|NA
TGTGCCAGCAGCGTAGTAGCCGCTAACTATGGCTACACCTTC
CASSVVAANYGYTF
>TRBV7-2|once|TRBJ2-3|NA
TGTGCCAGCAGCTCCGGGGGTAGCACAGATACGCAGTATTTT
CASSSGGSTDTQYF
>TRBV14|NA|TRBJ2-1|NA
TGTGCCAGCAGCCCCCAACTAGCCCAAGAAGAGCAGTTCTTC
CASSPQLAQEEQFF